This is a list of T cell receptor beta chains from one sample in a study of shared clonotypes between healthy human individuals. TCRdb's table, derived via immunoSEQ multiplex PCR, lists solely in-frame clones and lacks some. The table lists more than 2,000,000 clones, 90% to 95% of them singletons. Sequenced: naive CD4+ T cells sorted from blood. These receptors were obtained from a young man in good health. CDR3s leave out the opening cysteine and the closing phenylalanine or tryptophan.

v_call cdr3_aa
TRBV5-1 ASSLGQGTDEQY
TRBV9 ASSVATSGGTYNEQF
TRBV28 ASSPGQGAVRTIEAF
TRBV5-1 ASSLPGMTEAF
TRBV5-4 ASSLGILNTEAF
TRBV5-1 ASSTGQSNTEAF
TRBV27 ASSPVLGQPNYGYT
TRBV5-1 ASSLQGADYTEAF
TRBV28 ASSLKIGGTGGGNSPLH
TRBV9 ASSPTGGQPQH
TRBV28 ASSSQGAGANVLT
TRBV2 ASSGEGGQPQH
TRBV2 ASSDARVYEETQY
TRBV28 ASSFGGPGNTIY
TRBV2 ASRGDRANTEAF
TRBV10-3 AISESRPGTFTYEQY
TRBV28 ASSSPGTGEPYGYT
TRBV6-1 ASSVGGLAGGTRSYNEQF
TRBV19 ASSILYSYEQY
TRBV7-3 ASSVSGGANEKLF
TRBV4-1 ASSQQTESSGNTIY
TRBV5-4 ASSSQDRVGEKLF
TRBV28 AKSEKLF
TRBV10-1 ASGMDSSTDTQY
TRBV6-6 ASSTVQGVREQY
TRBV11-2 ERGRGFTDTQY
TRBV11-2 ASSFAQATDTQY
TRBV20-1 SARRTGELF
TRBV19 ASSTQTGSGETQY
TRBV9 ASSVGSLAGDDTDTQY
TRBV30 AWSGKRQGLRDEQF
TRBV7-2 ASSLNPGQGAGWY
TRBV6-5 ASSYGQVGWSEQY
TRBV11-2 ASSLVITGSEQF
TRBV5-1 ASSLNPGQGTASGYNEQF
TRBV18 ASSPPAGAETQY
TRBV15 ATSRVALNSYNSPLH
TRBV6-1 ASSEIVGASTDTQY
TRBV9 ASSAPSGTSGTNEQF
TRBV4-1 ASSLTEGEKLF
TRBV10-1 ASSRDRREETQY
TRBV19 ASSVQGLTYNEQF
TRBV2 ASSVSTEQY
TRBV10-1 ASSGTGMNTEAF